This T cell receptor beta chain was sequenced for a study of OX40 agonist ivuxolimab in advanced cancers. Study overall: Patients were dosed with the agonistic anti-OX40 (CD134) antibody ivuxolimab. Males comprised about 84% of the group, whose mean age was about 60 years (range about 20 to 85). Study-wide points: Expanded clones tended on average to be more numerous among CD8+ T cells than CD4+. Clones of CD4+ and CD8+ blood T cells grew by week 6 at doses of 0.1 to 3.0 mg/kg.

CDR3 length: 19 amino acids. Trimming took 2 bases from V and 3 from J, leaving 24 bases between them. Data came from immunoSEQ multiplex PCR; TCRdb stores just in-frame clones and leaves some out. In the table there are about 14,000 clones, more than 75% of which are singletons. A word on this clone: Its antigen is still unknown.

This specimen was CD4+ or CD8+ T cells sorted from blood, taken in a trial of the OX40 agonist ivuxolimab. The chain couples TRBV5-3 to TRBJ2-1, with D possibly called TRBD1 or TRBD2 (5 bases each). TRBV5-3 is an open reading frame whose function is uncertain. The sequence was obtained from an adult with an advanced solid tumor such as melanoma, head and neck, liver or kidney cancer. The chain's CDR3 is CARSFGPNAREKFYNEQFF. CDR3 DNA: TGTGCCAGAAGCTTCGGTCCCAACGCCAGGGAGAAATTCTACAATGAGCAGTTCTTC.